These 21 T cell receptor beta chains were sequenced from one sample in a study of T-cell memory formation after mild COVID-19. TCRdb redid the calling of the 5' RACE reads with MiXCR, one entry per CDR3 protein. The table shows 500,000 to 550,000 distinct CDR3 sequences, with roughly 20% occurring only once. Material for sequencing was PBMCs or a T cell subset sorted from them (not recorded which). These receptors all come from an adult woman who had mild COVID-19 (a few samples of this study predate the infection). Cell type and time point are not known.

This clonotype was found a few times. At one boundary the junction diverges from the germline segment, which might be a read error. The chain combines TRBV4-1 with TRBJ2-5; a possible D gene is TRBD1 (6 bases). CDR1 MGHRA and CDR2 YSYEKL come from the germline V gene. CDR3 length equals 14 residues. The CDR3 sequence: CASRHSTKGESQYF. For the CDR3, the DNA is TGCGCCAGCCGCCATTCGACTAAGGGGGAGTCCCAGTACTTC.

The CDR3 coding sequence is TGTGCCAGCAGCTTAGAGGCGGGAGCGGAGACCCAGTACTTC. Its protein product is CASSLEAGAETQYF. V and J are TRBV7-2 and TRBJ2-5; 7 positions match TRBD2. Germline assignment: CDR1 SGHTA and CDR2 FQGNSA. The CDR3 has 14 residues. The J segment lost 5 bases and the V segment lost 1 base, leaving 4 bases of the junction unmatched.

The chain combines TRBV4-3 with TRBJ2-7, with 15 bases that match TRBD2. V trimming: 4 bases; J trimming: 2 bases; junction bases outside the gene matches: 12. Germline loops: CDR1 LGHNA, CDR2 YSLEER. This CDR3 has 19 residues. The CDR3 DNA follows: TGCGCCAGCAGCCGATCACAGGGACTAGCGGGAGGTACTACCTACGAGCAGTACTTC. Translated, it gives CASSRSQGLAGGTTYEQYF.

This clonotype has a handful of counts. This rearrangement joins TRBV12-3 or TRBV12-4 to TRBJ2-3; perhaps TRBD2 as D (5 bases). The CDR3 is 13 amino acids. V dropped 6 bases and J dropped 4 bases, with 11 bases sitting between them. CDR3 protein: CASRNTRPDTQYF. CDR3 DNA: TGTGCCAGCAGAAATACTAGGCCAGATACGCAGTATTTT.

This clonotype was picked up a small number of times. The CDR3 loop reads CASSLSRVSSYEQYF. The CDR3 DNA follows: TGTGCCAGCAGCTTATCCCGGGTCAGCTCCTACGAGCAGTACTTC. The gene calls are TRBV7-9 and TRBJ2-7, with D unclear. The CDR3 has 15 residues. Germline V CDR1 and CDR2: SEHNR, FQNEAQ (reference sequence). V shed 2 bases and J shed 0 bases, with 11 bases lying between them.

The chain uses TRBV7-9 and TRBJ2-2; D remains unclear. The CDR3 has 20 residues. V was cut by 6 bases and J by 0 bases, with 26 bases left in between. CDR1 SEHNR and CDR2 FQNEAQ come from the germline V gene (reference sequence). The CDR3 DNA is TGTGCCAGCAGTCAATCCCCGGACCTTTCTCGGAGTGCGAACACCGGGGAGCTGTTTTTT. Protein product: CASSQSPDLSRSANTGELFF.

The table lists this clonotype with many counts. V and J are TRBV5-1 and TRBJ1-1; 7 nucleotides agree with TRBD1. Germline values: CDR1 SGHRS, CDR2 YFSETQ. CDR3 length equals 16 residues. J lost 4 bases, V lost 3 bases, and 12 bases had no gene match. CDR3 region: CASSSRQGGIGTEAFF. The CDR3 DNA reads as TGCGCCAGCAGCTCCCGACAGGGAGGTATCGGCACTGAAGCTTTCTTT.

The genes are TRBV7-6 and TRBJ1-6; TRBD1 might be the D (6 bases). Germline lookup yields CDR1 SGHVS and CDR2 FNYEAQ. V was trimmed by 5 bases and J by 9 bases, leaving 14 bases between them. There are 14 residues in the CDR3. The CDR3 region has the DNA TGTGCCAGCAGCCCCGGAGGGGGAGGTTCACCCCTCCACTTT. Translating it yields CASSPGGGGSPLHF.

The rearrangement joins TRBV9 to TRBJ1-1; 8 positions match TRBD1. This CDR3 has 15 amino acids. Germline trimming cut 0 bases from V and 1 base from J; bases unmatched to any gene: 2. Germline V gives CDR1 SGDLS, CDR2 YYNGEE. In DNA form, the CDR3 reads TGTGCCAGCAGCGTAGTAGACAGGGGGAACACTGAAGCTTTCTTT. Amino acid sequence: CASSVVDRGNTEAFF.

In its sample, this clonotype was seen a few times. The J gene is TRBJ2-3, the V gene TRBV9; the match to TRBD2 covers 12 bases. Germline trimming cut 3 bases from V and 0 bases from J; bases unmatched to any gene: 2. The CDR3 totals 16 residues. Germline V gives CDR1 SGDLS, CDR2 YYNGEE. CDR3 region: CASSELAGGSTDTQYF. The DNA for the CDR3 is TGTGCCAGCAGCGAACTAGCGGGGGGAAGCACAGATACGCAGTATTTT.

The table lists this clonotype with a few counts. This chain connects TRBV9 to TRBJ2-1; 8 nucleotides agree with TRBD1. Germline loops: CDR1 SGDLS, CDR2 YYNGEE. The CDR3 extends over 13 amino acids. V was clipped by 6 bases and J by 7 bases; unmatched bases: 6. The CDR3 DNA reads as TGTGCCAGCAACGATAACAGGGGGAATGAGCAGTTCTTC. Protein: CASNDNRGNEQFF.

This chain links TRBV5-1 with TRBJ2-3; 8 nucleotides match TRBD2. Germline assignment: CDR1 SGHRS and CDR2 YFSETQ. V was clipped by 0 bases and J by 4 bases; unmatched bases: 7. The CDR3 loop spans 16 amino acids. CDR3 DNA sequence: TGCGCCAGCAGCTTGGGTGCGAGCGGGAGTGCAGATACGCAGTATTTT. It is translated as CASSLGASGSADTQYF. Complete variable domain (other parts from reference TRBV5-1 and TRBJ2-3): KAGVTQTPRYLIKTRGQQVTLSCSPISGHRSVSWYQQTPGQGLQFLFEYFSETQRNKGNFPGRFSGRQFSNSRSEMNVSTLELGDSALYLCASSLGASGSADTQYFGPGTRLTVL.

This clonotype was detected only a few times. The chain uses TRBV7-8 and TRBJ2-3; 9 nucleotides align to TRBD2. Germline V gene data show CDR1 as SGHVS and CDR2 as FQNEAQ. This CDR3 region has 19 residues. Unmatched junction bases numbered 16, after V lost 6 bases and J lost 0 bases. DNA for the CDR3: TGTGCCAGCAGGGCGGGACGCGGGAGGGCCGACCCTAGCACAGATACGCAGTATTTT. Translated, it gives CASRAGRGRADPSTDTQYF.

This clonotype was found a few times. The CDR3 region is CASSIGQNTEAFF. In nucleotides, the CDR3 is TGTGCCAGCAGCATAGGGCAGAACACTGAAGCTTTCTTT. The chain links TRBV7-8 to TRBJ1-1; D remains ambiguous. The CDR3 has 13 residues. CDR1 is SGHVS and CDR2 is FQNEAQ in the germline V gene. Trimming left V 5 bases short and J 1 base short, with 8 bases between.

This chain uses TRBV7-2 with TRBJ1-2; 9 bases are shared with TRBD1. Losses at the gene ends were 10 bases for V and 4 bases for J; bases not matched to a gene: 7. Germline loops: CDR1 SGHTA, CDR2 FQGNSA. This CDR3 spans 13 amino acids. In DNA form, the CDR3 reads TGTGCCACCATTACAGGGGGCGTCTATGGCTACACCTTC. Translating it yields CATITGGVYGYTF.

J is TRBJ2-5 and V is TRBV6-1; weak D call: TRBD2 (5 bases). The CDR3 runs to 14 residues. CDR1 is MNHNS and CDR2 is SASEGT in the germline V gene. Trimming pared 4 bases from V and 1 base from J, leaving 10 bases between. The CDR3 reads CASSGGRAQETQYF. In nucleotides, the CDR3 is TGTGCCAGCAGTGGAGGGCGGGCCCAAGAGACCCAGTACTTC.

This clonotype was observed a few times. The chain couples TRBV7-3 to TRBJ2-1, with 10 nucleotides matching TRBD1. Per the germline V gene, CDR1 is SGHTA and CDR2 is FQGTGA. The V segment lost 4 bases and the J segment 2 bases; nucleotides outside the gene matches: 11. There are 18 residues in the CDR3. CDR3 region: CASSYLPPGQGTYNEQFF. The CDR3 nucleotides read TGTGCCAGCAGCTACCTACCCCCGGGACAGGGGACCTACAATGAGCAGTTCTTC.

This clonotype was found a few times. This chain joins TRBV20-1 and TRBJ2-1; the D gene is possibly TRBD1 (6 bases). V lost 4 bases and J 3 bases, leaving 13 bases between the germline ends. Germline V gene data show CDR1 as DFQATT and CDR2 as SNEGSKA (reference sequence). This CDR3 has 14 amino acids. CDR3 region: CSATRQAGYNEQFF. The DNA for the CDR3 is TGCAGTGCTACGCGACAGGCGGGCTACAATGAGCAGTTCTTC.

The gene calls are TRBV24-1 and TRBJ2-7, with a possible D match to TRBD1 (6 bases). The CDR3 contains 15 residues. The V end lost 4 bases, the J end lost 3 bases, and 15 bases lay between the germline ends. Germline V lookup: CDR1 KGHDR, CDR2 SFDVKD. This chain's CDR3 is CATSDTQGWNYEQYF. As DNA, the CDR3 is TGTGCCACCAGTGACACACAGGGATGGAACTACGAGCAGTACTTC.

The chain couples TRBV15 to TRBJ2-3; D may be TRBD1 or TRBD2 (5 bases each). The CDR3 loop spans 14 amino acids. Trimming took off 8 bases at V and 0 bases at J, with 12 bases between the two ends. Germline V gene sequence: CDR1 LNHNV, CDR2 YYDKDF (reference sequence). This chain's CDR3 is CATGRGPSTDTQYF. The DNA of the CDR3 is TGTGCCACCGGACGGGGCCCTAGCACAGATACGCAGTATTTT. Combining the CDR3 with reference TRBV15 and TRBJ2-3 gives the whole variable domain DAMVIQNPRYQVTQFGKPVTLSCSQTLNHNVMYWYQQKSSQAPKLLFHYYDKDFNNEADTPDNFQSRRPNTSFCFLDIRSPGLGDTAMYLCATGRGPSTDTQYFGPGTRLTVL.

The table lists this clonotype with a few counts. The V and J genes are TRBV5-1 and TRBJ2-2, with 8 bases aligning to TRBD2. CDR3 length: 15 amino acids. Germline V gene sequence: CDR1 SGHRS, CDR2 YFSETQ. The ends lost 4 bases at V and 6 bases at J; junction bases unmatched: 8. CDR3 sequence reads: CASSPGLVDSGELFF. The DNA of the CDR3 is TGCGCCAGCAGCCCGGGACTAGTGGATTCCGGGGAGCTGTTTTTT.